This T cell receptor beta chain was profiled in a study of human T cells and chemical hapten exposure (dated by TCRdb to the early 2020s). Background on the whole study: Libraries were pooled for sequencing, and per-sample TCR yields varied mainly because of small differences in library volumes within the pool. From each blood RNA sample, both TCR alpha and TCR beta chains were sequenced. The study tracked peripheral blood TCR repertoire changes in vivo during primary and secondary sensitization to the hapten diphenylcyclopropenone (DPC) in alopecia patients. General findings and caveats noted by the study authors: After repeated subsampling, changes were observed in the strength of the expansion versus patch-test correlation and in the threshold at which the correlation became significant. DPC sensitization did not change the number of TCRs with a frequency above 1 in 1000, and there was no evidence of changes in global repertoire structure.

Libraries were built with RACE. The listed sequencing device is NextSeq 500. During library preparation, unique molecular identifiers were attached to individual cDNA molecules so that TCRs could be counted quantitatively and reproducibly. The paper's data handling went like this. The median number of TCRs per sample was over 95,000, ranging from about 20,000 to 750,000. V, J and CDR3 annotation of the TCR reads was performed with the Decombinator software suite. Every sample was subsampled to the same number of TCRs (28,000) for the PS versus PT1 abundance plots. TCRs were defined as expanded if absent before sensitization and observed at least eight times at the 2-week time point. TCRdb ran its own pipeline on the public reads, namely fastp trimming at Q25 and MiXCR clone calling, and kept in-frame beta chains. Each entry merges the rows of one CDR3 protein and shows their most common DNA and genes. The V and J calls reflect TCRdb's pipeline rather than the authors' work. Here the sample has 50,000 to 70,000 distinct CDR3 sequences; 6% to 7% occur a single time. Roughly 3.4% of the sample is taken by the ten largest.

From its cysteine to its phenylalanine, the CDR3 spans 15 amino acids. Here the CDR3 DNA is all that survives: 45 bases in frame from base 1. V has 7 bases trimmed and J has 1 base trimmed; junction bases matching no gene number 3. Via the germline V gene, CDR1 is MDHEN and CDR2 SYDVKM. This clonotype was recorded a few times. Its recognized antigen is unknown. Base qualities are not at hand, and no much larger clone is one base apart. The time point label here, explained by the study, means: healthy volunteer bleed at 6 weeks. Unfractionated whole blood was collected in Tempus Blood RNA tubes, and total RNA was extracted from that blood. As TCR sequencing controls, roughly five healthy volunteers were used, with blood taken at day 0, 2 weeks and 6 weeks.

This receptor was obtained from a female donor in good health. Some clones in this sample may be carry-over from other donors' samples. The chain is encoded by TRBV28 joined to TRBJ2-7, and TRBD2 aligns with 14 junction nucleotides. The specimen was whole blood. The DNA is TGTGCCAGCAATCGACTAGCGGGAGGGTCCTACGAGCAGTACTTC. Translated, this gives CASNRLAGGSYEQYF.